This T cell receptor (beta chain) stems from a study of CD8 T cells in Susac syndrome. Overall study findings and caveats: The study's TCR sequencing and HLA analysis covered a relatively small number of individuals, and the study acknowledged this.

The RNA input was roughly 0.5 to 1 ug, and it was reverse transcribed with random hexamers. The method of amplification for TCR beta CDR3 was immunoSEQ multiplex PCR, covering 54 Vbeta and 13 Jbeta. One entry per CDR3 protein results from TCRdb running MiXCR on the immunoSEQ multiplex PCR reads. The sample lists 250,000 to 300,000 distinct CDR3 sequences, roughly 84% occurring once. This clonotype was seen just once. What it binds is not known. The multiple sclerosis controls consisted of treatment-naive patients with relapsing-remitting disease, either stable or active. While CD8+ and CD4+ T cells were isolated negatively, TEMRA cells were enriched by FACS. This receptor was obtained from a human donor with multiple sclerosis. Sequencing used CD8+ T cells from PBMCs.

The chain's CDR3 is CASSLGDRGNEQFF. The CDR3 bases are TGTGCCAGCAGCTTAGGCGACAGGGGAAATGAGCAGTTCTTC. The genes are TRBV13 and TRBJ2-1; 8 bases are shared with TRBD1. CDR1 is PRHDT, CDR2 FYEKMQ, per germline (reference sequence). The CDR3 totals 14 residues. The V and J ends lost 0 bases and 7 bases, in that order; junction bases with no gene match: 2.